The sequence of this T cell receptor (beta chain) was determined in a study of T cell clonotyping in hematopoietic cell transplantation. Overall study findings and caveats: Cells were unsorted, so CD4 and CD8 contributions were not separated.

Data came from immunoSEQ multiplex PCR; TCRdb stores just in-frame clones and leaves some out. The sample has over 10,000 clones, 75% to 95% seen once. With regard to this clone: Its antigen remains unknown.

Sequenced: peripheral blood mononuclear cells. The sequence was collected from a man aged 25 to 40 in good health. Some clones in this sample may be carry-over from other donors' samples.

Here the CDR3 reads CASVPEAGPYEQYF. The CDR3 DNA is TGTGCCAGCGTGCCTGAGGCAGGGCCCTACGAGCAGTACTTC. The chain has TRBV7-8 and TRBJ2-7, with D perhaps matching TRBD1 (5 bases). The CDR3 covers 14 residues. V lost 8 bases to trimming and J lost 2 bases, with 16 bases between them. Germline V gene data show CDR1 as SGHVS and CDR2 as FQNEAQ.